This TCR beta chain was captured by sequencing in a study of blood T cell repertoires in COVID-19. About the research overall: COVID-19 samples, acute and convalescent, were from the United States, Italy and Spain. Nucleic acid was either cDNA or gDNA, and it came from T cells, B-cell-depleted T cells, or PBMCs.

In the original workflow: By means of reference gene primer amplification, nucleated cell counts were estimated. Assay used: immunoSEQ multiplex PCR; TCRdb lists only in-frame clones, some missing. V and J calls and clone size come straight from that table; D and trimming were deduced from the DNA. Of about 240,000 clones detected, more than 75% appear once; the ten largest clones hold 0.99%. There are 17 residues in the CDR3. Germline V gene data show CDR1 as LGHDT and CDR2 as YNNKEL (reference sequence). V gave up 4 bases and J gave up 5 bases; unmatched junction bases: 13. The sequencing sample was made of peripheral blood. The V call is TRBV3-1 (or the pseudogene TRBV3-2), the J call TRBJ1-1; TRBD1 agrees at 10 bases. This clonotype originated in a woman between 40 and 50 years old who had recovered from COVID-19. DNA of the CDR3: TGTGCCAGCAGCCCCGGACAGGGGGTGAGGGGGTGGACTGAAGCTTTCTTT. Residues: CASSPGQGVRGWTEAFF.